This TCR beta chain was found in a study of blood T cells in healthy people across ages. Note on this clonotype: As yet, its antigen is unknown. At one of its ends the junction is not consistent with the germline gene, which may arise from a read error.

Findings and limits, study-wide: As naive T cell percentage varied, TCR beta diversity correlated strongly with it.

The authors drew about 10 milliliters of peripheral blood from each donor. This CDR3 is 15 amino acids long. Looked up from germline, CDR1 is SGHRS and CDR2 is YFSETQ. A second PCR of about 7 to 12 cycles used a sample-barcoded 5' primer and a J-beta primer mix. A template-switch adaptor with 12 random nucleotides tagged each cDNA molecule. TCRdb recomputed calls from the 5' RACE reads with MiXCR, one row per CDR3 protein. The sample gives 550,000 to 600,000 distinct CDR3 sequences, about 26% of which show up once; about 18% is in the top ten. The sequence was obtained from a woman aged 65 to 85 in good health. The chain couples TRBV5-1 to TRBJ2-4, with D possibly TRBD2 on 7 matching bases. Sequencing was performed on blood. CDR3 amino acids: CASSYVGGEENIQHF. DNA of the CDR3: TGCGCCAGCAGCTACGTAGGGGGGGAGGAAAACATTCAGCACTTC.